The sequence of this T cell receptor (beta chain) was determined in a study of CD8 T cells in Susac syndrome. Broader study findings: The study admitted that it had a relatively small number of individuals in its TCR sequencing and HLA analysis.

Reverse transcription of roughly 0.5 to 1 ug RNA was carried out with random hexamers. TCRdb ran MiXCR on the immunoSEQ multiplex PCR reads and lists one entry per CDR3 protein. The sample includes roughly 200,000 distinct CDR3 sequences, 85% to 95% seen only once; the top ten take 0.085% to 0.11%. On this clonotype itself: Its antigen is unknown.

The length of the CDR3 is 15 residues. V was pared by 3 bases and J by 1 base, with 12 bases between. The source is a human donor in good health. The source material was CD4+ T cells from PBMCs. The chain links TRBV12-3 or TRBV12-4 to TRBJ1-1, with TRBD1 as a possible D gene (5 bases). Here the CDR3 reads CASSLFARANTEAFF. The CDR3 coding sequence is TGTGCCAGCAGTTTGTTTGCCAGGGCGAACACTGAAGCTTTCTTT.